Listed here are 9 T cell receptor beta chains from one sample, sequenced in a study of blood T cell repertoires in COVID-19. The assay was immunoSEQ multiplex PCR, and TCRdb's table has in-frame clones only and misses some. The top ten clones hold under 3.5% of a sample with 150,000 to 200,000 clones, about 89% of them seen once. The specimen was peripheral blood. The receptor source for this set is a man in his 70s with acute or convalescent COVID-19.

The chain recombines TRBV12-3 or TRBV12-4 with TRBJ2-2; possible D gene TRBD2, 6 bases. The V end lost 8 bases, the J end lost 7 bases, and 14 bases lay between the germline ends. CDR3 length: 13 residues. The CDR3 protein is CASWPGVGGELFF. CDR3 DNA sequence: TGTGCCAGCTGGCCGGGAGTGGGCGGGGAGCTGTTTTTT.

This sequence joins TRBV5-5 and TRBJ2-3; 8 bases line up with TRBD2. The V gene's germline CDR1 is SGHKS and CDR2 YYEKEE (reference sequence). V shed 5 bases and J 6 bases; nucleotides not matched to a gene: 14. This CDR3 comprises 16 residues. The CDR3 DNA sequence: TGTGCCAGCAGGAGTCGACTAGCGCCCTCGTGGGATACGCAGTATTTT. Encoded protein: CASRSRLAPSWDTQYF.

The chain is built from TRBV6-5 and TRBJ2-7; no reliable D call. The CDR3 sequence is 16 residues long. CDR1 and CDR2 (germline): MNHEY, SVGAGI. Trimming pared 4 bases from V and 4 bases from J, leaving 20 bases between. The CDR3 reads CASSSRPLLLGYEQYF. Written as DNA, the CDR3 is TGTGCCAGCAGTTCCCGTCCTTTGCTCCTCGGGTACGAGCAGTACTTC.

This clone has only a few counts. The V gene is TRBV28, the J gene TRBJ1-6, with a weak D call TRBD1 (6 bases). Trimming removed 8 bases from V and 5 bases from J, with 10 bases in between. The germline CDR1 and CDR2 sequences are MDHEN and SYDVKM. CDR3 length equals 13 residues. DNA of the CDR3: TGTGCCAGCCGACAGGAAAATAATTCACCCCTCCACTTT. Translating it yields CASRQENNSPLHF.

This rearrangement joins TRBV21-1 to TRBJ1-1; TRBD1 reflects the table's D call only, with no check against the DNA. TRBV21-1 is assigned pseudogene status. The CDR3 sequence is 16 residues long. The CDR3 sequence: CASSKGQGARDTEAFF. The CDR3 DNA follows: TGTGCCAGCAGCAAAGGACAGGGGGCGCGGGACACTGAAGCTTTCTTT.

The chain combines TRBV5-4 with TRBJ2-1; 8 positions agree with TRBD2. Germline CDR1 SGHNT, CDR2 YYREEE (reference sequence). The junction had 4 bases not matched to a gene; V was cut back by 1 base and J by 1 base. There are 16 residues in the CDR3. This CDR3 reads CASSLRRGGSYNEQFF. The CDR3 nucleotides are TGTGCCAGCAGCTTGCGTCGGGGGGGGTCCTACAATGAGCAGTTCTTC.

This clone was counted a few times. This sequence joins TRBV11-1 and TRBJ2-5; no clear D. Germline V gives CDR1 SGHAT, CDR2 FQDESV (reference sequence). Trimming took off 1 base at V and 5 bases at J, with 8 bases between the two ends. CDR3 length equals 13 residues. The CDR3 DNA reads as TGTGCCAGCAGCTTAGGACATAGGGAGACCCAGTACTTC. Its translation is CASSLGHRETQYF.

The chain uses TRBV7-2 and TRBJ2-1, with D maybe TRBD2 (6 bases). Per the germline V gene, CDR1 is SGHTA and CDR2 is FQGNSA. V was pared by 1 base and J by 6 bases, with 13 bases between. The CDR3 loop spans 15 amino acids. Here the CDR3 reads CASSLGPLATNEQFF. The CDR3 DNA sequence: TGTGCCAGCAGCTTAGGGCCCCTAGCGACCAATGAGCAGTTCTTC.

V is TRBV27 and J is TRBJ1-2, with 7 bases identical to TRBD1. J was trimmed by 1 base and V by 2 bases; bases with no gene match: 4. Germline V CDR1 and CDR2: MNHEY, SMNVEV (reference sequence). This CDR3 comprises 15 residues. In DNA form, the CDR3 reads TGTGCCAGCAGTTTAAGGAGGGACAGTAACTATGGCTACACCTTC. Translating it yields CASSLRRDSNYGYTF.